The present T cell receptor (beta chain) was sequenced within a study of blood T cell repertoires in COVID-19 (dated by TCRdb to 2018 to 2020). In terms of the full investigation: Samples covering the acute and convalescent phases of COVID-19 were provided by collaborators in the United States, Italy and Spain. The prospective study material was composed of cDNA or gDNA derived from T cells, B-cell-depleted T cells, or PBMCs. Subjects who had been exposed to COVID-19, were actively infected with it, or had recovered from it provided the deeply sampled blood TCRbeta repertoires that made up the dataset. The repertoires were released in a freely available public database intended as a resource for research on the immune response to SARS-CoV-2. The samples were drawn from two sources: the first 160 participants of the ongoing ImmuneRACE study, and some 1,300 subjects contributed by 6 global collaborators. Nearly every sample came with metadata listing a de-identified subject ID, COVID-19 status, age in years and sex. Where available, HLA class I and class II types were obtained from metadata supplied by the sample provider rather than from assay-based typing.

Samples from volunteer blood donors who had recovered from COVID-19 were contributed by a second Seattle source. The collaborating institutions used their own protocols to collect whole blood in K2EDTA tubes. For TCRbeta analysis, collaborators shipped samples in one of three forms: frozen whole blood, isolated PBMCs, or DNA extracted from either of those sample types. TCRbeta CDR3 regions were amplified from genomic DNA by means of the immunoSEQ Assay, a bias-controlled multiplex PCR. The study's processing was this. Nucleated cell counts per sample were estimated from amplification of reference gene primers within the assay. Sequence reads were collapsed and filtered to measure the absolute abundance of every unique TCRbeta CDR3 rearrangement. For each sample, productive Simpson clonality was calculated as the square root of Simpson's diversity index over productive rearrangements. As stored in TCRdb, this immuneACCESS dataset retains in-frame rearrangements with V and J assigned. A fraction of the clones does not appear; measured against another copy, unresolved V genes explain less than half of the discrepancy, and the remainder lacks a known reason. V and J calls and clone size are as listed in that table; D and trimming were resolved from the DNA. Counted in this sample were 110,000 or so clones; 86% of them appeared once. Approximately 8% of the sample lies in the top ten.

Here is what the overall study found, with its caveats: How much clinical and demographic metadata was included differed by source and by participant, and the metadata was provided uncurated.

Inclusive of the bounding cysteine and phenylalanine, the CDR3 is 14 residues long. Just the 42-base CDR3 DNA is kept, in frame starting at base 1. Trimming removed 2 bases from V and 6 bases from J, leaving 10 bases between the germline ends. The germline V gene (reference sequence) provides CDR1 SEHNR and CDR2 FQNEAQ. To note about this clone: Its antigen is not yet known. Base quality data are lacking; no much larger clone is found one base away.

The source material was peripheral blood. The TCR was taken from a man between 65 and 79 years old who had recovered from COVID-19. This receptor chain uses TRBV7-9 and TRBJ2-2; the D gene remains uncertain. The CDR3 protein: CASSLTAVSGELFF. The nucleotide sequence is given as TGTGCCAGCAGCTTAACCGCAGTATCCGGGGAGCTGTTTTTT.